This TCR beta chain was captured in a study of blood T cell repertoires in COVID-19. The germline gives CDR1 LGHNA, CDR2 YSLEER. The CDR3 loop spans 16 amino acids. Trimming removed 4 bases from V and 1 base from J; junction bases left unmatched: 7. This clone was observed a handful of times. This sample also contains other DNA sequences that code for the same CDR3. Up to 2 weeks before entering the study, exposed participants had met a COVID-19 case. Clones were sequenced by immunoSEQ multiplex PCR, and TCRdb holds only the in-frame ones, with some missing. In the table there are 150,000 to 200,000 clones, roughly 89% of which are singletons.

V gene TRBV4-3 combines with J gene TRBJ2-7; 10 nucleotides match TRBD1. The origin of this receptor is a woman in her twenties or thirties who had been exposed to COVID-19. Sequencing was done on a sample of PBMCs or T cells enriched from blood (not recorded which). The DNA of the CDR3 is TGCGCCAGCAGCCCTTCCGGGACAGGGGAGTCCTACGAGCAGTACTTC. It encodes CASSPSGTGESYEQYF.